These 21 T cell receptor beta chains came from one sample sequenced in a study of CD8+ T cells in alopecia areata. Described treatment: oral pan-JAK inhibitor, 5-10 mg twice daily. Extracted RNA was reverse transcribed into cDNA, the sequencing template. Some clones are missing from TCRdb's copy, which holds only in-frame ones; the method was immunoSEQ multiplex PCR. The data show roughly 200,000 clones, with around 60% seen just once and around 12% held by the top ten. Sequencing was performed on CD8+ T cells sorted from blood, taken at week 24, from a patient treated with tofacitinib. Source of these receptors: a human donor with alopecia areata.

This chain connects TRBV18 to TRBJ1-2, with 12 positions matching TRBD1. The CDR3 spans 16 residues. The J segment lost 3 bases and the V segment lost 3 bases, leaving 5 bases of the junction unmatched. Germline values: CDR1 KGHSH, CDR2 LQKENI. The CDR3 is CASSPIGTGGDYGYTF. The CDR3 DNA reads TGTGCCAGCTCACCTATCGGGACAGGGGGCGACTATGGCTACACCTTC.

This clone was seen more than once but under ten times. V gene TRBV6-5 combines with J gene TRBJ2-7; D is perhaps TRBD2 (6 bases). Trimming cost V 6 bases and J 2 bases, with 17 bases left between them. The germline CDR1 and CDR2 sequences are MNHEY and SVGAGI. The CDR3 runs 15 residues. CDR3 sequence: CASSAARRGAYEQYF. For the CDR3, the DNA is TGTGCCAGCAGCGCGGCGCGGCGGGGAGCCTACGAGCAGTACTTC.

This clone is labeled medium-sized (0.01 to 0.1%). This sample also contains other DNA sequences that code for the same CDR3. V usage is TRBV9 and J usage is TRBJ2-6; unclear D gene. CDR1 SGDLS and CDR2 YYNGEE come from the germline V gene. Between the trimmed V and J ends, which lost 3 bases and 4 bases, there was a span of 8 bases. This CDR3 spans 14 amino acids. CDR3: CASSAEVGANVLTF. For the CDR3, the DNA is TGTGCCAGCAGCGCGGAAGTCGGGGCCAACGTCCTGACTTTC.

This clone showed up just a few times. The CDR3 region is CSAEEWGIFSYGYTF. The CDR3 DNA follows: TGCAGCGCAGAGGAATGGGGGATATTTAGCTATGGCTACACCTTC. The J gene is TRBJ1-2, the V gene TRBV29-1, with D perhaps TRBD1 (5 bases). V lost 7 bases, J lost 4 bases, and 22 bases lay in between. Germline assignment: CDR1 SQVTM and CDR2 ANQGSEA. The CDR3 length is 15 residues.

In DNA form, the CDR3 reads TGTGCCAGCAGTTTAAACCAGGGAGCGAACACCGGGGAGCTGTTTTTT. Its translation: CASSLNQGANTGELFF. J is TRBJ2-2 and V is TRBV27; D is possibly TRBD1 or TRBD2 (5 bases each). The V gene lost 2 bases and the J gene lost 0 bases, with 10 bases spanning the gap. The germline V gene has CDR1 MNHEY and CDR2 SMNVEV (reference sequence). The CDR3 has 16 residues.

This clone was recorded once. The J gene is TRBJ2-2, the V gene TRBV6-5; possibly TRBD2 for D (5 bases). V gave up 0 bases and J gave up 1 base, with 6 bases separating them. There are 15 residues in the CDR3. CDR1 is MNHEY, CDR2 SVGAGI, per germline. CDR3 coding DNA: TGTGCCAGCAGTTACTCGGGAGAGAACACCGGGGAGCTGTTTTTT. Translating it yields CASSYSGENTGELFF.

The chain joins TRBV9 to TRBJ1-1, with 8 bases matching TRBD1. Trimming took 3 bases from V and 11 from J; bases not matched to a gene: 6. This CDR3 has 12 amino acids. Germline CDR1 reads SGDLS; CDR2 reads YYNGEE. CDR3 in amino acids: CASSGWTGTAFF. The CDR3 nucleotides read TGTGCCAGCAGCGGATGGACAGGGACTGCTTTCTTT.

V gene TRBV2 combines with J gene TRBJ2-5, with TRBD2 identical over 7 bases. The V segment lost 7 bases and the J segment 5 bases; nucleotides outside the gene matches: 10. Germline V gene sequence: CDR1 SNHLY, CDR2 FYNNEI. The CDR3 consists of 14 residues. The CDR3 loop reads CASTLGLVGETQYF. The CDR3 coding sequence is TGTGCCAGCACCCTAGGACTAGTCGGCGAGACCCAGTACTTC.

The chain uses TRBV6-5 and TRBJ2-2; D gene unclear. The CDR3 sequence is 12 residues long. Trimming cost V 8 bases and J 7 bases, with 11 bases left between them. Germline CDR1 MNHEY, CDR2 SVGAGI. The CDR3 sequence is CASAGVGGELFF. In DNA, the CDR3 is TGTGCCAGCGCAGGAGTAGGCGGGGAGCTGTTTTTT.

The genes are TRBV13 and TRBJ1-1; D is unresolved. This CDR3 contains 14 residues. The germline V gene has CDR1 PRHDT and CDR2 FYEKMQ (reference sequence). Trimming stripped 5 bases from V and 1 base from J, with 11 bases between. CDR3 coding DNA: TGTGCCAGCAGCCTTAGTAAGTGGAACACTGAAGCTTTCTTT. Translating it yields CASSLSKWNTEAFF.

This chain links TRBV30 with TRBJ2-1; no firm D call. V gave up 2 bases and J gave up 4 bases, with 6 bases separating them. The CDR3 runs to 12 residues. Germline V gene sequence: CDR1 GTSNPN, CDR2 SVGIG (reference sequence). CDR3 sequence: CAWSPRYNEQFF. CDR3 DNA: TGTGCCTGGAGTCCCCGTTACAATGAGCAGTTCTTC.

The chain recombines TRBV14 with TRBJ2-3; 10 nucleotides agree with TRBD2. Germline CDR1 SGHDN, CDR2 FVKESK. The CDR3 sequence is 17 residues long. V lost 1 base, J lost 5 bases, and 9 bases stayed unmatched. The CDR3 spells CASSQGERGGQGDTQYF. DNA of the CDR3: TGTGCCAGCAGCCAAGGGGAGCGGGGGGGCCAAGGAGATACGCAGTATTTT. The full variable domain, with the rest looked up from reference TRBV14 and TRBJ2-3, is EAGVTQFPSHSVIEKGQTVTLRCDPISGHDNLYWYRRVMGKEIKFLLHFVKESKQDESGMPNNRFLAERTGGTYSTLKVQPAELEDSGVYFCASSQGERGGQGDTQYFGPGTRLTVL.

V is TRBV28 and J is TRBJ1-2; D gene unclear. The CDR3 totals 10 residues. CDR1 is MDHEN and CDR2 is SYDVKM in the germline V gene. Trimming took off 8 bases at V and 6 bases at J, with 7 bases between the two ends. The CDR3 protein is CASFRDGYTF. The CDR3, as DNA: TGTGCCAGCTTCCGAGATGGCTACACCTTC.

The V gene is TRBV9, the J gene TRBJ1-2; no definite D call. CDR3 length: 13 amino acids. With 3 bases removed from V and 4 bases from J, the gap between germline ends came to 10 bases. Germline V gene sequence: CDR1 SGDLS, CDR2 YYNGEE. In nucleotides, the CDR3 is TGTGCCAGCAGCGGACGGTACCTCTATGGCTACACCTTC. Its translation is CASSGRYLYGYTF.

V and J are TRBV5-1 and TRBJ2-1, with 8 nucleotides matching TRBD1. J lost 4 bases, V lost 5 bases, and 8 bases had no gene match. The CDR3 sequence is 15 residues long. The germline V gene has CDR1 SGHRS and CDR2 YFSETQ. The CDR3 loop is CASSNPRGLYNEQFF. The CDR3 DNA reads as TGCGCCAGCAGTAACCCCAGGGGGCTGTACAATGAGCAGTTCTTC.

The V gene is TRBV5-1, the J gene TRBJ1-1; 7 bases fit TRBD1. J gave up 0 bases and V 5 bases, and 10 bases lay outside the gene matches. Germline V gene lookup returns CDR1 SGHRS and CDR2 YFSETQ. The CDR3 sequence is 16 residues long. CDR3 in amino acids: CASRNTGAIVNTEAFF. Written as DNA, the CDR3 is TGCGCCAGCAGGAATACAGGGGCCATTGTGAACACTGAAGCTTTCTTT.

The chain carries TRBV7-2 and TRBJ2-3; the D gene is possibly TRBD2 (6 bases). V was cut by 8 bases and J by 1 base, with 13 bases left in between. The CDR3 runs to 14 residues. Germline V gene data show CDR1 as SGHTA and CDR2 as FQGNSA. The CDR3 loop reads CASGQWGGTDTQYF. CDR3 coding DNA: TGTGCCAGCGGACAATGGGGGGGCACAGATACGCAGTATTTT.

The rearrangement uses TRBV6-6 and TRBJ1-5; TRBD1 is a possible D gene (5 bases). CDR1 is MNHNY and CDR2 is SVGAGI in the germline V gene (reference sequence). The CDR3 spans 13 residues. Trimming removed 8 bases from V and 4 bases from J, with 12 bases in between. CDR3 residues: CASGAGQNQPQHF. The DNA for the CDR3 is TGTGCCAGCGGCGCAGGGCAGAATCAGCCCCAGCATTTT.

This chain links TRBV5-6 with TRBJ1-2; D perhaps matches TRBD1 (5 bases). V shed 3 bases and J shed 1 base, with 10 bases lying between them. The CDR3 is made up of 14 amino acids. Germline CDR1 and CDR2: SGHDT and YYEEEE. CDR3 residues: CASSSGVNNYGYTF. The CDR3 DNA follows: TGTGCCAGCAGCTCGGGGGTTAATAACTATGGCTACACCTTC.

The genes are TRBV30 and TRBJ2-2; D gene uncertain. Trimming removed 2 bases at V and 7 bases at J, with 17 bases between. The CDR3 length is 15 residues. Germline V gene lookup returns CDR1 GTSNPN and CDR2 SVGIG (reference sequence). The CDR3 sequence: CAWSPSSEENGELFF. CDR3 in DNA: TGTGCCTGGAGTCCCAGTTCTGAGGAAAACGGGGAGCTGTTTTTT.

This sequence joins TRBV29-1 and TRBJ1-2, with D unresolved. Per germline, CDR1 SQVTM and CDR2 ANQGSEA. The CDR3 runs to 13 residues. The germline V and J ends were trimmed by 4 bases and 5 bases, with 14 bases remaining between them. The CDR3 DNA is TGCAGCGTTGCAGACGAATCGAATTATGGCTACACCTTC. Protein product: CSVADESNYGYTF.